This T cell receptor (beta chain) originates from a study of blood T cell repertoires in COVID-19. About the study: In each case, the material was cDNA or gDNA derived from T cells, B-cell-depleted T cells, or PBMCs.

Original analysis: Amplification of reference gene primers was used by the study to estimate nucleated cell counts. Sequencing was performed with immunoSEQ multiplex PCR; in TCRdb, only in-frame clones are kept and a portion is missing. V and J calls and clone size are as listed in that table; D and trimming were resolved from the DNA. The sample shows 84,000 or so clones, 82% of them seen only once. The TCR originated in a woman of 80 years or more with acute or convalescent COVID-19. Sample: peripheral blood.

CDR3 DNA sequence: TGTGCCAGCCATAGACAGGGGTCTGGAAACGAGCAGTACTTC. Translated: CASHRQGSGNEQYF. The chain employs TRBV6-5 and TRBJ2-7; 8 nucleotides line up with TRBD1. V shed 8 bases and J 5 bases; nucleotides not matched to a gene: 11. The germline gives CDR1 MNHEY, CDR2 SVGAGI. This CDR3 region has 14 residues.